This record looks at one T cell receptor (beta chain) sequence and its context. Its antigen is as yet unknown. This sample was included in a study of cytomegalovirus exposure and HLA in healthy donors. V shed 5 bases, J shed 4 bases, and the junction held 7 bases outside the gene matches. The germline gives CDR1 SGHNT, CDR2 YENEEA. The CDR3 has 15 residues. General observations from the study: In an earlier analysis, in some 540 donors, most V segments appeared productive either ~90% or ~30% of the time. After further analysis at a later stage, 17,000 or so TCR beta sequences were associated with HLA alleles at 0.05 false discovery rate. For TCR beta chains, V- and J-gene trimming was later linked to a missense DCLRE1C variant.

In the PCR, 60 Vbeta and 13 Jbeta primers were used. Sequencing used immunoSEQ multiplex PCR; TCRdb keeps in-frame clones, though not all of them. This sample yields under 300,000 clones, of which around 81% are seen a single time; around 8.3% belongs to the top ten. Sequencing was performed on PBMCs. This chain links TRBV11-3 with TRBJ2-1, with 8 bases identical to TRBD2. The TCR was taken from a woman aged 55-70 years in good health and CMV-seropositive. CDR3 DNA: TGTGCCAGCAGCCCGAGGAGCGGGAGTTACAATGAGCAGTTCTTC. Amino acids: CASSPRSGSYNEQFF.